This TCR beta chain was retrieved from a study of a mutant IDH1 vaccine in newly diagnosed glioma. Note on this clone: Its antigen is as yet unknown.

Assay: immunoSEQ multiplex PCR; the TCRdb copy retains only in-frame clones and omits some. The sample shows over 40,000 clones, approximately 90% of them seen only once. Time point meaning: week 35, safety follow-up. All doses held 300 ug of mutant IDH1 20-mer peptide, with topical imiquimod. The germline CDR1 and CDR2 sequences are SGHAT and FQNNGV. V lost 3 bases and J lost 4, with 9 bases in between. The CDR3 totals 13 residues. The input for sequencing was PBMCs, taken from a glioma patient whose treatment included an IDH1 peptide vaccine. The origin of this receptor is a man between 35 and 55 years old with glioma. This chain connects TRBV11-2 to TRBJ1-1; D perhaps matches TRBD1 (6 bases). Here the CDR3 DNA reads TGTGCCAGCAGCTTCAGGGGAGGCACTGAAGCTTTCTTT. Amino acid sequence: CASSFRGGTEAFF.